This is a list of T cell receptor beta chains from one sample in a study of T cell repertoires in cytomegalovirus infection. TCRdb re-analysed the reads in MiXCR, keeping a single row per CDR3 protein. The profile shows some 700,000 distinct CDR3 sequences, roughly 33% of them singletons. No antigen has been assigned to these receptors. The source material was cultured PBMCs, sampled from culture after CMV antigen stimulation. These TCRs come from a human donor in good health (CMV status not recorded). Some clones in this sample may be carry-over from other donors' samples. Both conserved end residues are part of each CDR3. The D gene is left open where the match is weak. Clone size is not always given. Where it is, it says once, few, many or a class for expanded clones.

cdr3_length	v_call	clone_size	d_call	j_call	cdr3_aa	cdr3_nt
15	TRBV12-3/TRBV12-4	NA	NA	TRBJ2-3	CASSLDEGPTDTQYF	TGTGCCAGCAGTTTAGATGAGGGGCCCACAGATACGCAGTATTTT
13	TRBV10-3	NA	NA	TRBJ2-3	CAIEGQRTDTQYF	TGTGCCATCGAGGGGCAACGCACAGATACGCAGTATTTT
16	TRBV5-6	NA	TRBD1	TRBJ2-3	CASSAVGTASTDTQYF	TGTGCCAGCAGCGCCGTAGGGACAGCCAGCACAGATACGCAGTATTTT
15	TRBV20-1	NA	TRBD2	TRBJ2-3	CSASGAGEGTDTQYF	TGCAGTGCTAGTGGAGCGGGAGAAGGCACAGATACGCAGTATTTT
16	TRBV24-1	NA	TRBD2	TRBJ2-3	CATSDPSGDLTDTQYF	TGTGCCACCAGTGACCCTAGCGGGGACCTCACAGATACGCAGTATTTT
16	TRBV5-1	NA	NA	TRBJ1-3	CASSPPDRSSGNTIYF	TGCGCCAGCAGCCCGCCTGACAGGAGCTCTGGAAACACCATATATTTT
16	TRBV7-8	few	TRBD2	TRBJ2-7	CASSLSPTSGRYEQYF	TGTGCCAGCAGCTTATCCCCGACTAGCGGGAGGTACGAGCAGTACTTC
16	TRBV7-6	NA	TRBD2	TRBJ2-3	CASSLLAGGNSDTQYF	TGTGCCAGCAGCCTACTAGCGGGAGGTAACTCAGATACGCAGTATTTT
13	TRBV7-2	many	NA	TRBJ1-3	CASSPTGPDTIYF	TGTGCCAGCAGCCCCACCGGGCCTGACACCATATATTTT
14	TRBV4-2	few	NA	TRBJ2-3	CASSQTGVGDTQYF	TGTGCCAGCAGCCAAACGGGGGTAGGGGATACGCAGTATTTT
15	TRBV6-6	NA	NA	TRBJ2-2	CASSYSGESAGELFF	TGTGCCAGCAGTTACTCGGGAGAGTCGGCCGGGGAGCTGTTTTTT
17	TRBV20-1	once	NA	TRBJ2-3	CSARDRFLQGGTDTQYF	TGCAGTGCTAGAGATCGGTTCCTACAGGGGGGGACAGATACGCAGTATTTT
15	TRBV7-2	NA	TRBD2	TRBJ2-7	CASRPLAGYSYEQYF	TGTGCCAGCCGACCTCTAGCGGGATATTCCTACGAGCAGTACTTC
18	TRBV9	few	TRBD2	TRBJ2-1	CASSPQGGLAGKYNEQFF	TGTGCCAGCAGCCCCCAGGGCGGCCTAGCGGGGAAATACAATGAGCAGTTCTTC
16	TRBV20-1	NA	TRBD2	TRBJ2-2	CSARDPRLAGTGELFF	TGCAGTGCTAGAGATCCGAGGCTAGCGGGGACCGGGGAGCTGTTTTTT
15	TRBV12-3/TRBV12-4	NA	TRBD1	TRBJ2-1	CASSVPGQGANEQFF	TGTGCCAGCAGTGTCCCGGGACAGGGGGCGAATGAGCAGTTCTTC
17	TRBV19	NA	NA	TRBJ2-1	CASSIRPGKIPSGEQFF	TGTGCCAGTAGTATCCGTCCCGGGAAGATCCCCTCAGGTGAGCAGTTCTTC
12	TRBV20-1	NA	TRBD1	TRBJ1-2	CSAPGQGYGYTF	TGCAGTGCTCCTGGACAGGGCTATGGCTACACCTTC
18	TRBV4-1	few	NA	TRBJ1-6	CASSQGPLDRNYNSPLHF	TGCGCCAGCAGCCAAGGCCCCCTCGACAGGAATTATAATTCACCCCTCCACTTT
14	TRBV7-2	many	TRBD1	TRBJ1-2	CASSLGRQGYGYTF	TGTGCCAGCAGCTTAGGTCGACAGGGGTATGGCTACACCTTC
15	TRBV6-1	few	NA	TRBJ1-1	CASSERGGWVTEAFF	TGTGCCAGCAGTGAAAGGGGGGGCTGGGTCACTGAAGCTTTCTTT
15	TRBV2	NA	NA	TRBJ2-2	CASVIRVLDTGELFF	TGTGCCAGCGTGATAAGGGTTCTGGACACCGGGGAGCTGTTTTTT
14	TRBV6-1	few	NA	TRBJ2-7	CASSEVGTSYEQYF	TGTGCCAGCAGTGAAGTCGGCACTTCCTACGAGCAGTACTTC
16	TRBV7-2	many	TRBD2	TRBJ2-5	CASSRRGAGAQETQYF	TGTGCCAGCAGCCGAAGGGGAGCGGGGGCACAAGAGACCCAGTACTTC
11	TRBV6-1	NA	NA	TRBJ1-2	CASGDLYGYTF	TGTGCCAGCGGGGACTTATATGGCTACACCTTC
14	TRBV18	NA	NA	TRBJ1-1	CASSPDRPNTEAFF	TGTGCCAGCTCCCCTGACAGACCGAACACTGAAGCTTTCTTT
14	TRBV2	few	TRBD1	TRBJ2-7	CASSERTGEGEQYF	TGTGCCAGCAGTGAAAGGACAGGGGAAGGGGAGCAGTACTTC
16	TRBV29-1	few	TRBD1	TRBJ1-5	CSSPRGQSYSNQPQHF	TGCAGCTCCCCGAGGGGACAGTCCTATAGCAATCAGCCCCAGCATTTT
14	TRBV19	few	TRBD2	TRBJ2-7	CASSRAGVSYEQYF	TGTGCCAGTTCTAGGGCGGGAGTCTCCTACGAGCAGTACTTC
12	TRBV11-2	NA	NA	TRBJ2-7	CASSFLMVEQYF	TGTGCCAGCAGCTTCCTCATGGTCGAGCAGTACTTC
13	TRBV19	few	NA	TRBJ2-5	CASSIAWGETQYF	TGTGCCAGTAGTATAGCTTGGGGTGAGACCCAGTACTTC
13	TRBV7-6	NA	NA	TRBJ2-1	CASSTRPADEQFF	TGTGCCAGCAGCACCCGGCCAGCGGATGAGCAGTTCTTC
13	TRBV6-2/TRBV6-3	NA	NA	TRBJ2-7	CASRSTGWREQYF	TGTGCCAGCAGGTCAACAGGGTGGCGGGAGCAGTACTTC
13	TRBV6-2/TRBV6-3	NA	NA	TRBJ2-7	CASSHSYTYEQYF	TGTGCCAGCAGCCACAGCTACACCTACGAGCAGTACTTC
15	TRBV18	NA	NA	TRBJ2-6	CASSSQGDGANVLTF	TGTGCCAGCTCATCGCAGGGAGATGGGGCCAACGTCCTGACTTTC
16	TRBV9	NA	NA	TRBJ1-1	CASSGRSGYPGTEAFF	TGTGCCAGCAGCGGCCGTTCAGGGTATCCCGGCACTGAAGCTTTCTTT
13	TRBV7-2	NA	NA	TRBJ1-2	CASSQDKGPGYTF	TGTGCCAGCAGCCAAGATAAGGGGCCTGGCTACACCTTC
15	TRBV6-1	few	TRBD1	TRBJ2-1	CASRLRDSPYNEQFF	TGTGCCAGCAGACTCCGGGACAGCCCCTACAATGAGCAGTTCTTC
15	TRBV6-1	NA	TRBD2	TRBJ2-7	CASIPQTSGAYEQYF	TGTGCCAGCATACCTCAGACTAGCGGGGCCTACGAGCAGTACTTC
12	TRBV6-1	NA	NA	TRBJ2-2	CASTGYTGELFF	TGTGCCAGCACTGGATACACCGGGGAGCTGTTTTTT
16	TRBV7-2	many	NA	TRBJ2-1	CASSLRRGMTYNEQFF	TGTGCCAGCAGCTTACGGAGGGGGATGACCTACAATGAGCAGTTCTTC
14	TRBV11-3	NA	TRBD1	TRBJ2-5	CASSSRDSPGTQYF	TGTGCCAGCAGCTCCCGGGACAGCCCTGGGACCCAGTACTTC
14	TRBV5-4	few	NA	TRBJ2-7	CASSLGGDWGPKYF	TGTGCCAGCAGCTTGGGGGGGGATTGGGGTCCGAAGTACTTC
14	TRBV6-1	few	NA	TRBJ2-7	CASSLTHPNYEQYF	TGTGCCAGCAGTCTGACACACCCAAACTACGAGCAGTACTTC
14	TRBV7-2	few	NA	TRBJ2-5	CASSGRRRKETQYF	TGTGCCAGCAGTGGGCGACGGAGAAAAGAGACCCAGTACTTC